This T cell receptor beta chain was recorded in a study of blood T cell repertoires in COVID-19. Background on the study: Collection of acute and convalescent COVID-19 samples took place in the United States, Italy and Spain.

The data were produced by immunoSEQ multiplex PCR, yet TCRdb's version contains in-frame clones alone and is incomplete. The sample consists of approximately 94,000 clones, roughly 88% of them appearing once. The clonotype was recovered from a man aged 55 to 70 with acute or convalescent COVID-19. Material for sequencing was peripheral blood.

CDR3 loop: CASSWGDRDYDEQFF. CDR3 coding DNA: TGCGCCAGCAGCTGGGGGGACAGGGATTACGATGAGCAGTTCTTC. V and J are TRBV5-1 and TRBJ2-1, with TRBD1 matching over 9 bases. Germline assignment: CDR1 SGHRS and CDR2 YFSETQ. With V trimmed by 3 bases and J by 8 bases, 9 bases remained unmatched. This CDR3 spans 15 amino acids.